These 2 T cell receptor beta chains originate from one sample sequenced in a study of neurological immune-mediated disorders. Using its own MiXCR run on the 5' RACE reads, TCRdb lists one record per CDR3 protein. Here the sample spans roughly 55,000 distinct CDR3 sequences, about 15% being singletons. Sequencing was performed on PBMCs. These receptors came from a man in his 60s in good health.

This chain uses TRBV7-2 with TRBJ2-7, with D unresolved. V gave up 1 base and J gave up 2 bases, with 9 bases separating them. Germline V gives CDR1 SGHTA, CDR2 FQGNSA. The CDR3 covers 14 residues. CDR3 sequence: CASSLGDTPYEQYF. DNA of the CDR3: TGTGCCAGCAGCTTAGGGGATACCCCCTACGAGCAGTACTTC.

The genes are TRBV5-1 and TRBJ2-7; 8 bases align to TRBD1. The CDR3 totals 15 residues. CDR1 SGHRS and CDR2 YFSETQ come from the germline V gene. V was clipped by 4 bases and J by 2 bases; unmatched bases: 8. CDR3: CASSRETGEAYEQYF. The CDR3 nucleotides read TGCGCCAGCAGCCGCGAGACAGGGGAGGCCTACGAGCAGTACTTC.